Following are 13 T cell receptor beta chains from one sample sequenced in a study of blood T cell repertoires in COVID-19. TCRdb's copy holds only in-frame clones and misses some; the assay was immunoSEQ multiplex PCR. The table lists hundreds of thousands of clones, 81% of them singletons. Sequenced material: peripheral blood. These receptors were taken from a woman older than 75 with COVID-19, enrolled during active disease.

V and J are TRBV12-3 or TRBV12-4 and TRBJ2-1; D may be TRBD2 (5 bases). CDR3 length: 12 amino acids. Deletions cut 2 bases from V and 11 bases from J, with 10 bases between. The CDR3 spells CASSLNWRKQFF. The CDR3 DNA reads as TGTGCCAGCAGTTTAAACTGGAGGAAGCAGTTCTTC.

The chain combines TRBV3-1 (or the pseudogene TRBV3-2) with TRBJ1-5, with TRBD1 matching 9 bases. The CDR3 spans 15 residues. Germline V gives CDR1 LGHDT, CDR2 YNNKEL (reference sequence). After removal of 1 base from V and 3 bases from J, the junction contained 1 base not matched to a gene. The CDR3 bases are TGTGCCAGCAGCCAAGGGACAGGGGTCAATCAGCCCCAGCATTTT. This translates into CASSQGTGVNQPQHF.

The rearrangement uses TRBV3-1 (or the pseudogene TRBV3-2) and TRBJ1-5, with D possibly TRBD1 on 5 matching bases. Between the trimmed V and J ends, which lost 4 bases and 1 base, there was a span of 5 bases. This CDR3 has 13 residues. Looked up from germline, CDR1 is LGHDT and CDR2 is YNNKEL (reference sequence). The CDR3 reads CASSRQSNQPQHF. As DNA, the CDR3 is TGTGCCAGCAGCCGACAGAGCAATCAGCCCCAGCATTTT.

The V gene is TRBV13, the J gene TRBJ2-1, with TRBD2 matching 9 bases. This CDR3 has 17 amino acids. CDR1 is PRHDT and CDR2 is FYEKMQ in the germline V gene (reference sequence). Trimming took 1 base from V and 3 from J; bases not matched to a gene: 7. CDR3: CASSLERAGGFYNEQFF. CDR3 DNA: TGTGCCAGCAGCTTAGAAAGGGCGGGAGGGTTCTACAATGAGCAGTTCTTC.

The chain combines TRBV18 with TRBJ1-6, with D maybe TRBD1 (5 bases). The V and J ends lost 6 bases and 9 bases respectively, with 18 bases between them. The CDR3 is 15 amino acids. Germline V gene sequence: CDR1 KGHSH, CDR2 LQKENI. In DNA, the CDR3 is TGTGCCAGCTCTCCAACGGAACTGGGGGGTTCACCCCTCCACTTT. Protein: CASSPTELGGSPLHF.

V and J are TRBV2 and TRBJ1-1, with D perhaps matching TRBD1 (5 bases). This CDR3 spans 16 amino acids. The V gene's germline CDR1 is SNHLY and CDR2 FYNNEI. Trimming removed 4 bases at V and 1 base at J, with 16 bases between. The CDR3 reads CASSGGGAAGNTEAFF. The CDR3 bases are TGTGCCAGCAGTGGGGGAGGGGCCGCGGGGAACACTGAAGCTTTCTTT. Full variable domain (remainder filled in from reference TRBV2 and TRBJ1-1): EPEVTQTPSHQVTQMGQEVILRCVPISNHLYFYWYRQILGQKVEFLVSFYNNEISEKSEIFDDQFSVERPDGSNFTLKIRSTKLEDSAMYFCASSGGGAAGNTEAFFGQGTRLTVV.

The chain has TRBV5-1 and TRBJ2-2; the match to TRBD1 covers 7 bases. Germline assignment: CDR1 SGHRS and CDR2 YFSETQ. The CDR3 consists of 14 residues. After removal of 0 bases from V and 5 bases from J, the junction contained 1 base not matched to a gene. DNA of the CDR3: TGCGCCAGCAGCTTGGGACAGGGAACCGGGGAGCTGTTTTTT. Its protein product is CASSLGQGTGELFF.

V gene TRBV28 combines with J gene TRBJ2-7; maybe TRBD2 (6 bases). V shed 6 bases and J shed 5 bases, with 20 bases lying between them. This CDR3 is 15 amino acids long. CDR1 MDHEN and CDR2 SYDVKM come from the germline V gene. The CDR3 DNA reads as TGTGCCAGCAGGATGACCGGGACTTCTGGTGACGAGCAGTACTTC. Translation gives CASRMTGTSGDEQYF.

This clone appeared once. The chain joins TRBV7-2 to TRBJ2-7, with D possibly being TRBD2 (6 bases). The germline CDR1 and CDR2 sequences are SGHTA and FQGNSA. Trimming took off 1 base at V and 3 bases at J, with 10 bases between the two ends. The CDR3 runs to 14 residues. The CDR3 reads CASSLVGGYYEQYF. CDR3 bases: TGTGCCAGCAGCTTAGTGGGGGGATACTACGAGCAGTACTTC.

Note on this clone: In the same sample, other DNA sequences code for this CDR3. The chain uses TRBV5-1 and TRBJ2-7; 10 nucleotides line up with TRBD1. J lost 4 bases, V lost 4 bases, and 5 bases had no gene match. The CDR3 consists of 14 residues. Germline V gives CDR1 SGHRS, CDR2 YFSETQ. The CDR3 sequence is CASSVGQGGYEQYF. The CDR3 DNA is TGCGCCAGCAGCGTAGGACAGGGGGGATACGAGCAGTACTTC.

The J gene is TRBJ1-6, the V gene TRBV5-4; D is undetermined. CDR3 size: 14 residues. CDR1 SGHNT and CDR2 YYREEE come from the germline V gene (reference sequence). V shed 4 bases and J shed 9 bases, with 14 bases lying between them. The CDR3 loop is CASSPRGGSSPLHF. The CDR3, as DNA: TGTGCCAGCAGCCCTCGAGGAGGCAGTTCACCCCTCCACTTT.

V usage is TRBV19 and J usage is TRBJ2-7, with 9 bases matching TRBD2. The CDR3 has 15 residues. Germline trimming cut 3 bases from V and 0 bases from J; bases unmatched to any gene: 3. Germline CDR1 reads LNHDA; CDR2 reads SQIVND (reference sequence). The DNA of the CDR3 is TGTGCCAGTAGTATGACTAGCGGACTCTCCTACGAGCAGTACTTC. This translates into CASSMTSGLSYEQYF.

The rearrangement uses TRBV3-1 (or the pseudogene TRBV3-2) and TRBJ1-1, with 9 positions matching TRBD1. Per germline, CDR1 LGHDT and CDR2 YNNKEL (reference sequence). Losses at the gene ends were 1 base for V and 3 bases for J; bases not matched to a gene: 0. The CDR3 sequence is 14 residues long. CDR3 coding DNA: TGTGCCAGCAGCCAAGGACAGGGGGACACTGAAGCTTTCTTT. It is translated as CASSQGQGDTEAFF.